This record concerns one T cell receptor (beta chain) sequence. The T cells that were sequenced for TCR beta were CD8+ and CD4+ cells from blood. The multiple sclerosis control group consisted of treatment-naive patients whose relapsing-remitting disease, which was either stable or active, fulfilled revised McDonald criteria. Reverse transcription used about 0.45 to 1 ug RNA and random hexamers. Across 54 Vbeta and 13 Jbeta, immunoSEQ multiplex PCR amplified TCR beta CDR3. TCRdb recomputed calls from the immunoSEQ multiplex PCR reads with MiXCR, one row per CDR3 protein. The sample gives under 150,000 distinct CDR3 sequences, about 94% of which show up once; 0.095% to 0.15% is in the top ten. CDR1 and CDR2 (germline): LGHNA, YSLEER. V was pared by 1 base and J by 4 bases, with 10 bases between. The CDR3 extends over 15 amino acids. The sample comes from a study of CD8 T cells in Susac syndrome.

The gene calls are TRBV4-3 and TRBJ2-2, with a tentative D call TRBD2 (5 bases). This TCR was sampled from a human donor with multiple sclerosis. The material sequenced was CD4+ T cells from PBMCs. The CDR3 loop reads CASSQGLAPTGELFF. CDR3 in DNA: TGCGCCAGCAGCCAAGGCCTAGCCCCCACCGGGGAGCTGTTTTTT.